This T cell receptor beta chain is drawn from a study of hypomethylating agent response in myelodysplastic syndrome. Trimming took 2 bases from V and 7 from J; bases not matched to a gene: 9. The CDR3 loop spans 16 amino acids. From germline, CDR1 is SGHAT and CDR2 FQNNGV. TCRdb's copy holds only in-frame clones and misses some; the assay was immunoSEQ multiplex PCR. This repertoire shows more than 3,500 clones, approximately 80% found once; its top ten account for 15% to 20%. The genes are TRBV11-2 and TRBJ2-2, with 8 bases aligning to TRBD2. The TCR comes from a human donor with myelodysplastic syndrome. Sequenced material: bone marrow, taken before or after starting hypomethylating agent treatment for myelodysplastic syndrome (not recorded which). The CDR3 spells CASSLRREANSGELFF. The CDR3 DNA follows: TGTGCCAGCAGCTTAAGGCGGGAGGCTAATAGCGGGGAGCTGTTTTTT. The variable domain in full, completed from reference TRBV11-2 and TRBJ2-2, reads EAGVAQSPRYKIIEKRQSVAFWCNPISGHATLYWYQQILGQGPKLLIQFQNNGVVDDSQLPKDRFSAERLKGVDSTLKIQPAKLEDSAVYLCASSLRREANSGELFFGEGSRLTVL.